These T cell receptor beta chains were read from a single sample in a study of Ad26.COV2.S vaccination and SARS-CoV-2 variants. The assay was immunoSEQ multiplex PCR, and TCRdb's table has in-frame clones only and misses some. The sample includes tens of thousands of clones, roughly 84% of them seen just once. Source: peripheral blood, taken after recovery from COVID-19. All receptors derive from a human donor who had recovered from COVID-19. The CDR3 runs from the conserved cysteine through the conserved F or W. Each record gives: V gene, J gene, CDR3 length, D gene, CDR3 DNA, CDR3 protein. D genes are given only for firm matches.

TRBV9,TRBJ1-2,12,.,TGTGCCAGCAAAAGCGAGCCGGGCGGCTACACCTTC,CASKSEPGGYTF
TRBV11-3,TRBJ2-7,15,TRBD2,TGTGCCAGCAGCGGCGGGACTAGCGGGATACACGAGCAGTACTTC,CASSGGTSGIHEQYF
TRBV5-1,TRBJ1-2,14,TRBD1,TGCGCCAGCAGCCCACGGACAGGGTCCTATGGCTACACCTTC,CASSPRTGSYGYTF
TRBV7-3,TRBJ2-1,14,.,TGTGCCAGCAGCTTGCTGGGCCTGGGGTCCCAACAAATCTTC,CASSLLGLGSQQIF
TRBV7-9,TRBJ2-3,15,TRBD1,TGTGCCAGCAGCTCCGGGACAGAAGTCACAGATACGCAGTATTTT,CASSSGTEVTDTQYF
TRBV5-5,TRBJ2-5,15,.,TGTGCCAGCAGCTTGGGGCTAGTCAAGCAAGAGACCCAGTACTTC,CASSLGLVKQETQYF
TRBV5-1,TRBJ1-1,11,.,TGCGCCAGCGGCGCCGGGTTTGAAGCTTTCTTT,CASGAGFEAFF
TRBV5-1,TRBJ2-7,11,.,TGCGCCAGCAGCTTGGGTTACGAGCAGTACTTC,CASSLGYEQYF
TRBV4-2,TRBJ2-1,16,TRBD2,TGTGCCAGCAGCCGAGGACTAGCGGGAGGGCATAGTGAGCAGTTCTTC,CASSRGLAGGHSEQFF
TRBV28,TRBJ1-3,17,.,TGTGCCAGCAGACCTACGTGGCAGTCTAGCTCTGGAAACACCATATATTTT,CASRPTWQSSSGNTIYF
TRBV5-4,TRBJ2-2,14,.,TGTGCCAGCAGCCCCGATAGTATTTGGGGGGAGCTGTTTTTT,CASSPDSIWGELFF
TRBV28,TRBJ2-2,21,TRBD2,TGTGCCAGCAGTTTATTGATTCGGACTAGCGGGAGGTTTTTGGATACCGGGGAGCTGTTTTTT,CASSLLIRTSGRFLDTGELFF